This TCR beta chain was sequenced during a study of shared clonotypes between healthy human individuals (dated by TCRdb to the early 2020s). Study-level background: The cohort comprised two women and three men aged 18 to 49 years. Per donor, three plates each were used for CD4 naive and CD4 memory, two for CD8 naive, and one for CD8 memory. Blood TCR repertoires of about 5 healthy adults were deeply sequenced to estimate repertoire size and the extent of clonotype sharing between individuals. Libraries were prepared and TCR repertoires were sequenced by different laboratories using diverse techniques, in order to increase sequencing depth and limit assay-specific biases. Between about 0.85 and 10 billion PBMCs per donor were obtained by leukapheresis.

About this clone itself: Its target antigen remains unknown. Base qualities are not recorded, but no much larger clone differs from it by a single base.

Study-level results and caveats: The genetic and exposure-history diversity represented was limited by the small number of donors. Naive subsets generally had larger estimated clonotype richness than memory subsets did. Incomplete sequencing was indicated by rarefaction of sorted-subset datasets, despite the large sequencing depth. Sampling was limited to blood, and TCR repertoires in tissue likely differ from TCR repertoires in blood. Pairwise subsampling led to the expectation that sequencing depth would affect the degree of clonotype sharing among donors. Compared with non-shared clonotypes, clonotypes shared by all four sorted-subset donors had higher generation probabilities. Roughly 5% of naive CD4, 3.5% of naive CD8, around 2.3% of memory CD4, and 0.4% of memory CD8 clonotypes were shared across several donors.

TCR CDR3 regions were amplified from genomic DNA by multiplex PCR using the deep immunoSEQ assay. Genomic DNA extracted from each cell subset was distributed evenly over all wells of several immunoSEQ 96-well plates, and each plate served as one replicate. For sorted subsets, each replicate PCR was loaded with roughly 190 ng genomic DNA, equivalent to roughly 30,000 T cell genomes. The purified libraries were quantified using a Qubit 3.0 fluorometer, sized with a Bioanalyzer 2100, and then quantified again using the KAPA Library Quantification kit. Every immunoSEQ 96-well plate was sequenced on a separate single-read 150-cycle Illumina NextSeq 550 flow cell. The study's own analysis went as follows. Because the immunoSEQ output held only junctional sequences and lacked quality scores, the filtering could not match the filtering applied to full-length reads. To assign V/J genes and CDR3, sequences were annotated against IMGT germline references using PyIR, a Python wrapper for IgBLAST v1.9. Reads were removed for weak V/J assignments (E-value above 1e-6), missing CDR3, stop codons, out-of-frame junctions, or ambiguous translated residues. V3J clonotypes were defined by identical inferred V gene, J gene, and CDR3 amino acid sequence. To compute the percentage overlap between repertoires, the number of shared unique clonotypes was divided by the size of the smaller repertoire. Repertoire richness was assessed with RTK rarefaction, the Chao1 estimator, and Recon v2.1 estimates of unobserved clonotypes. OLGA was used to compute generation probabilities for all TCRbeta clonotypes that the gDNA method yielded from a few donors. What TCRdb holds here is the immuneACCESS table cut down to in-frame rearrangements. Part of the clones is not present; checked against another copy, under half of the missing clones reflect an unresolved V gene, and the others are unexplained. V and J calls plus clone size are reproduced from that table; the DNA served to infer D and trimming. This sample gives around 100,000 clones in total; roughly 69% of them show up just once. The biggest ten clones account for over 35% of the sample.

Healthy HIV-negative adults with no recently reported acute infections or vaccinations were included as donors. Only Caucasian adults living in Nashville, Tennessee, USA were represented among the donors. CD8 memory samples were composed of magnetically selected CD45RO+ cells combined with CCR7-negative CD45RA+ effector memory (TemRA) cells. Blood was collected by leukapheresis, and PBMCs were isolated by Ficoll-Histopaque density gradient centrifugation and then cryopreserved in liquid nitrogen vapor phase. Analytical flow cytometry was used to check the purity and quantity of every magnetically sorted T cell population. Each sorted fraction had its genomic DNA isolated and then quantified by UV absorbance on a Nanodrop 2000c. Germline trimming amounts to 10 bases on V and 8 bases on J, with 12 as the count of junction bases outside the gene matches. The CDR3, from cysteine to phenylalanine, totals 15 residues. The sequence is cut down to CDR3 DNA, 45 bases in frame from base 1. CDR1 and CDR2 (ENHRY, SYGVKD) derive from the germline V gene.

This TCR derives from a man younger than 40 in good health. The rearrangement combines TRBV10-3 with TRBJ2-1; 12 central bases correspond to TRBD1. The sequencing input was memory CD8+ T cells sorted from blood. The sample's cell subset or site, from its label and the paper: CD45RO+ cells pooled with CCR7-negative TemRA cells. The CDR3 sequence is CATSMRGQGADEQFF. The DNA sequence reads TGTGCCACCAGCATGAGGGGACAGGGGGCAGATGAGCAGTTCTTC.